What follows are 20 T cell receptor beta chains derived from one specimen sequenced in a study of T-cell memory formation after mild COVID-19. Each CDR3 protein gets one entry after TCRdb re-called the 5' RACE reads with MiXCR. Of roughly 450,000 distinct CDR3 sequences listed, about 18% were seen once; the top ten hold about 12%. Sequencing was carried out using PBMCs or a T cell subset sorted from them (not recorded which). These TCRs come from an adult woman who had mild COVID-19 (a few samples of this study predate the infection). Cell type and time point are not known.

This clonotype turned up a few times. The CDR3 DNA is TGCAGCATTGGGCTAGCGGGAGGGTTTGGGCAGGCAGATACGCAGTATTTT. Its protein product is CSIGLAGGFGQADTQYF. The chain recombines TRBV29-1 with TRBJ2-3, with 12 bases that match TRBD2. The length of the CDR3 is 17 residues. Germline CDR1 and CDR2: SQVTM and ANQGSEA. V lost 8 bases, J lost 4 bases, and 16 bases stayed unmatched.

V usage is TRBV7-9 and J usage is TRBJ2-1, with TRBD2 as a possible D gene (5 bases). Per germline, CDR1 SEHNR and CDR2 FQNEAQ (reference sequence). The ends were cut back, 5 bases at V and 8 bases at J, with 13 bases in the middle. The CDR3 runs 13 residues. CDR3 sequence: CASSTPARDEQFF. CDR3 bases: TGTGCCAGCAGCACGCCGGCGAGGGATGAGCAGTTCTTC. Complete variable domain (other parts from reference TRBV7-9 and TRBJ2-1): DTGVSQNPRHKITKRGQNVTFRCDPISEHNRLYWYRQTLGQGPEFLTYFQNEAQLEKSRLLSDRFSAERPKGSFSTLEIQRTEQGDSAMYLCASSTPARDEQFFGPGTRLTVL.

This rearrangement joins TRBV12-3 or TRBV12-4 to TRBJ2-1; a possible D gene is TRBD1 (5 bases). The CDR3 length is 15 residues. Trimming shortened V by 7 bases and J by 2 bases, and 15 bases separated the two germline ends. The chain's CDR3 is CASTTQGNTYNEQFF. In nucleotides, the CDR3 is TGTGCCAGCACAACTCAGGGTAACACCTACAATGAGCAGTTCTTC.

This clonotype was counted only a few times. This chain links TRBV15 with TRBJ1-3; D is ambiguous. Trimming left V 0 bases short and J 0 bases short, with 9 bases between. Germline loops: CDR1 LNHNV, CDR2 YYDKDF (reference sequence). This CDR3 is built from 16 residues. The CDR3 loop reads CATSRDDWVSGNTIYF. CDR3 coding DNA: TGTGCCACCAGCAGAGATGATTGGGTCTCTGGAAACACCATATATTTT.

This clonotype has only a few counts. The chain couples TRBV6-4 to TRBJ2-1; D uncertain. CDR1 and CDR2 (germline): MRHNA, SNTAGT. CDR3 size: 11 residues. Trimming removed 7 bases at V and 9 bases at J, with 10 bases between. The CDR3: CASMEAGEQFF. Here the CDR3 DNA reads TGTGCCAGCATGGAAGCTGGTGAGCAGTTCTTC.

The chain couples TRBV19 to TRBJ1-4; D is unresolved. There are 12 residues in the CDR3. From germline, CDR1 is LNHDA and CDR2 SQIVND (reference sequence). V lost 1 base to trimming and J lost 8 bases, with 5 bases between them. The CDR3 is CASSIGAEKLFF. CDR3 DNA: TGTGCCAGTAGTATAGGGGCGGAAAAACTGTTTTTT. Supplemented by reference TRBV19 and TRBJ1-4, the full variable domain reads DGGITQSPKYLFRKEGQNVTLSCEQNLNHDAMYWYRQDPGQGLRLIYYSQIVNDFQKGDIAEGYSVSREKKESFPLTVTSAQKNPTAFYLCASSIGAEKLFFGSGTQLSVL.

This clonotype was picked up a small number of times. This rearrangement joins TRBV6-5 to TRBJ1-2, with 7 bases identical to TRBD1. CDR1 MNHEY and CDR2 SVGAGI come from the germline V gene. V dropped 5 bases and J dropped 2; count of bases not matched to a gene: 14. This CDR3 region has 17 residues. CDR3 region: CASSRPFLDRFNYGYTF. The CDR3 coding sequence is TGTGCCAGCAGTCGGCCCTTCCTGGACAGGTTCAACTATGGCTACACCTTC.

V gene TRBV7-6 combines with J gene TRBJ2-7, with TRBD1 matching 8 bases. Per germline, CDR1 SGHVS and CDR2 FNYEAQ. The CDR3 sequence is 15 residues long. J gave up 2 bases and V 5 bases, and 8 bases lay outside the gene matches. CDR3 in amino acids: CASSPGQGQAYEQYF. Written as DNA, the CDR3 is TGTGCCAGCAGCCCAGGACAGGGTCAGGCCTACGAGCAGTACTTC.

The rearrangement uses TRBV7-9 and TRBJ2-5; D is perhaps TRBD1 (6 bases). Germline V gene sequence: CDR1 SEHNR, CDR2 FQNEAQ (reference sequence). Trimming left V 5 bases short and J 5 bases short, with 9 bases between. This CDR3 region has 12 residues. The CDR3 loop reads CASSGGQETQYF. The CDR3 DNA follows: TGTGCCAGCAGCGGGGGCCAGGAGACCCAGTACTTC.

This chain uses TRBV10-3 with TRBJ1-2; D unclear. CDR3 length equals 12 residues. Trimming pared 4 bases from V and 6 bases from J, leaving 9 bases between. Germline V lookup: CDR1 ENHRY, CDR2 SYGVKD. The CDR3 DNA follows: TGTGCCATCAGTGGGGAGGGAGATGGCTACACCTTC. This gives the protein CAISGEGDGYTF.

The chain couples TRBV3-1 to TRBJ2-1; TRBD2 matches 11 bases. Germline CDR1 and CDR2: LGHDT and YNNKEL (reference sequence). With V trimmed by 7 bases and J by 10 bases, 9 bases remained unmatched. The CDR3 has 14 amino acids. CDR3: CASTTMASGGEQFF. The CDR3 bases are TGTGCCAGCACCACGATGGCTAGCGGGGGGGAGCAGTTCTTC.

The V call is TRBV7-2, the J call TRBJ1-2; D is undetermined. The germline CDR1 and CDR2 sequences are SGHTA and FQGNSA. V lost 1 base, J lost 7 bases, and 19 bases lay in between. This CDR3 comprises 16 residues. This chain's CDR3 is CASSLVGGKTTGGYTF. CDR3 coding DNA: TGTGCCAGCAGCTTAGTCGGCGGCAAAACCACGGGTGGCTACACCTTC.

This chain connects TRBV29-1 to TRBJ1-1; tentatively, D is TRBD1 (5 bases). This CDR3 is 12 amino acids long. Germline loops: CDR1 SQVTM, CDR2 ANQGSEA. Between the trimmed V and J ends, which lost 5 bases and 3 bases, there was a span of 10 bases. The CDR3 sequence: CSVQGPYTEAFF. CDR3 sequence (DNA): TGCAGCGTTCAGGGCCCTTACACTGAAGCTTTCTTT. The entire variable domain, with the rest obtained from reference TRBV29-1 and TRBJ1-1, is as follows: SAVISQKPSRDICQRGTSLTIQCQVDSQVTMMFWYRQQPGQSLTLIATANQGSEATYESGFVIDKFPISRPNLTFSTLTVSNMSPEDSSIYLCSVQGPYTEAFFGQGTRLTVV.

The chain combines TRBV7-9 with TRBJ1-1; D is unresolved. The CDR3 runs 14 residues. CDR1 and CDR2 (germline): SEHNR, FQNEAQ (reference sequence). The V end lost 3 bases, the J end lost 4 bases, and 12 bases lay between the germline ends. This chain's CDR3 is CASSFEGGSTEAFF. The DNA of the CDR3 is TGTGCCAGCAGCTTTGAAGGAGGGAGCACTGAAGCTTTCTTT.

CDR3 coding DNA: TGTGCCAGCAGCTTAGATGGGACAGGGTCATACAATGAGCAGTTCTTC. Protein: CASSLDGTGSYNEQFF. The chain joins TRBV7-2 to TRBJ2-1, with TRBD1 matching over 9 bases. In germline, CDR1 is SGHTA, CDR2 FQGNSA. The V and J ends lost 1 base and 4 bases, in that order; junction bases with no gene match: 5. The CDR3 length is 16 residues.

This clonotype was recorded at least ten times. The CDR3 sequence is CASSQEGVSGANVLTF. The CDR3 coding sequence is TGCGCCAGCAGCCAAGAGGGGGTCTCTGGGGCCAACGTCCTGACTTTC. The gene calls are TRBV4-1 and TRBJ2-6; D might be TRBD1 or TRBD2, each matching 5 bases. This CDR3 comprises 16 residues. V dropped 0 bases and J dropped 0 bases, with 6 bases sitting between them. Germline assignment: CDR1 MGHRA and CDR2 YSYEKL.

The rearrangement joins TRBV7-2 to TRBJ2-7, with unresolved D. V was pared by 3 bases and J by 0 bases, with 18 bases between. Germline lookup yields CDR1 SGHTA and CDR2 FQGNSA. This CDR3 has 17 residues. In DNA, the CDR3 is TGTGCCAGCAGCTTTGACTCCGACAAGGCCCCCTCCTACGAGCAGTACTTC. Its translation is CASSFDSDKAPSYEQYF.

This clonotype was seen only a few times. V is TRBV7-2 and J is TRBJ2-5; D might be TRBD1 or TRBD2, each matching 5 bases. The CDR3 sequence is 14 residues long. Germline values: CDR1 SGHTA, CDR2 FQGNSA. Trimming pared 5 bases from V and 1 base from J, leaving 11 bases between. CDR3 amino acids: CASSPGRVQETQYF. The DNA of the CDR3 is TGTGCCAGCAGCCCGGGACGGGTCCAAGAGACCCAGTACTTC.

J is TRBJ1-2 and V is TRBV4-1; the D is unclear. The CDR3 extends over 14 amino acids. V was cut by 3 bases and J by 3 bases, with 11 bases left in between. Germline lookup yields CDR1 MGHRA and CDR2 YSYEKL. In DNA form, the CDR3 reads TGCGCCAGCAGCCATGTCGGGCAGGACTATGGCTACACCTTC. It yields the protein CASSHVGQDYGYTF.

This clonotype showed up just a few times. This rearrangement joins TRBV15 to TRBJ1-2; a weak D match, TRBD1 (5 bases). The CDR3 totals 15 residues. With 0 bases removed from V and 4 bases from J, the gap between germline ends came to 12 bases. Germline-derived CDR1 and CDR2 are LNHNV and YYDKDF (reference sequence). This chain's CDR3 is CATSRDIGHSYGYTF. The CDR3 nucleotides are TGTGCCACCAGCAGAGATATTGGACACTCCTATGGCTACACCTTC.